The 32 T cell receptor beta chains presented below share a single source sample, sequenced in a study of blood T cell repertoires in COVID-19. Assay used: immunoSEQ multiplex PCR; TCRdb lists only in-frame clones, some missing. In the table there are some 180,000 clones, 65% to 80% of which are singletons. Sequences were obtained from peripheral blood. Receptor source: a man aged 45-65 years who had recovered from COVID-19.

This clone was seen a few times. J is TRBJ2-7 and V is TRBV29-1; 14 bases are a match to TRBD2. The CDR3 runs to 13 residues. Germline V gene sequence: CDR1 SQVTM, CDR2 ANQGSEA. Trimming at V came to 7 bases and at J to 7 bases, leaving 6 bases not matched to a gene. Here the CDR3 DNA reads TGCAGCGCGAAGGGACTAGCGGGAGATGAGCAGTACTTC. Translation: CSAKGLAGDEQYF.

DNA for the CDR3: TGTGCCAGCAGCCCGTTAGGGGTAGATACGCAGTATTTT. Translated: CASSPLGVDTQYF. J is TRBJ2-3 and V is TRBV3-1 (or the pseudogene TRBV3-2); the D gene is possibly TRBD1 (5 bases). The V end lost 4 bases, the J end lost 5 bases, and 10 bases lay between the germline ends. The CDR3 extends over 13 amino acids. Germline-derived CDR1 and CDR2 are LGHDT and YNNKEL (reference sequence).

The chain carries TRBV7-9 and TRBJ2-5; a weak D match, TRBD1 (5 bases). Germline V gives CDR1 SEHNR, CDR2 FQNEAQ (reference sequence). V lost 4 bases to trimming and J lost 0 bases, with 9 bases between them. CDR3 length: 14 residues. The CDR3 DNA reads TGTGCCAGCAGCTCGACAGCGTACCAAGAGACCCAGTACTTC. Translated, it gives CASSSTAYQETQYF. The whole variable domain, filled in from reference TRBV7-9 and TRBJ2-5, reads DTGVSQNPRHKITKRGQNVTFRCDPISEHNRLYWYRQTLGQGPEFLTYFQNEAQLEKSRLLSDRFSAERPKGSFSTLEIQRTEQGDSAMYLCASSSTAYQETQYFGPGTRLLVL.

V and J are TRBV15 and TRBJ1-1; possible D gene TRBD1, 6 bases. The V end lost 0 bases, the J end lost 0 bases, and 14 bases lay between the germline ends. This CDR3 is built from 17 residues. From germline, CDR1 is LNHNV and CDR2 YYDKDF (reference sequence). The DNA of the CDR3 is TGTGCCACCAGCAGAGATGGTTTCAGGACAGTGAACACTGAAGCTTTCTTT. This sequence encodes CATSRDGFRTVNTEAFF.

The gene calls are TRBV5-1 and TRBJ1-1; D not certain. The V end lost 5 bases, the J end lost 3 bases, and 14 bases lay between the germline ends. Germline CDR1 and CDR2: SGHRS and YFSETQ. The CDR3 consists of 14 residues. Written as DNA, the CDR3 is TGCGCCAGCAGGATCAACGTCCGGGACACTGAAGCTTTCTTT. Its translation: CASRINVRDTEAFF.

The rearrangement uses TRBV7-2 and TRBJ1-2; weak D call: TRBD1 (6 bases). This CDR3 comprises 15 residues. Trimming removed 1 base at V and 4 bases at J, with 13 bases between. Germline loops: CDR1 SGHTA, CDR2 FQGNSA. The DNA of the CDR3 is TGTGCCAGCAGCTTAGGAGGGACAAAATTCTATGGCTACACCTTC. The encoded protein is CASSLGGTKFYGYTF.

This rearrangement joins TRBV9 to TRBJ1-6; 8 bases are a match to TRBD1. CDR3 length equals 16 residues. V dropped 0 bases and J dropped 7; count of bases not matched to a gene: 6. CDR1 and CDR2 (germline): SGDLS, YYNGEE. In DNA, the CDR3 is TGTGCCAGCAGCGTAGAGATGGACAGGGTAAATTCACCCCTCCACTTT. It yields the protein CASSVEMDRVNSPLHF.

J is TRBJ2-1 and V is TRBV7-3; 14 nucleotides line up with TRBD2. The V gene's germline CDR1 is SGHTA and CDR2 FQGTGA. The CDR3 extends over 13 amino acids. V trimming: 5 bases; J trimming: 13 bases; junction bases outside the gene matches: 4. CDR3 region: CASSLGLAGEQFF. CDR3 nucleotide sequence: TGTGCCAGCAGCCTGGGACTAGCGGGAGAACAGTTCTTC. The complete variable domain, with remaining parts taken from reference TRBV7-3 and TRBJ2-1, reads GAGVSQTPSNKVTEKGKYVELRCDPISGHTALYWYRQSLGQGPEFLIYFQGTGAADDSGLPNDRFFAVRPEGSVSTLKIQRTERGDSAVYLCASSLGLAGEQFFGPGTRLTVL.

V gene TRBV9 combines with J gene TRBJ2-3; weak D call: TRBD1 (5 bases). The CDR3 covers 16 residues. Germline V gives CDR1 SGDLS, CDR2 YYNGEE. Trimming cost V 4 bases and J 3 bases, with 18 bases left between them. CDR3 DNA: TGTGCCAGCAGCAAGCATGGACATCTGGGTACAGATACGCAGTATTTT. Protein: CASSKHGHLGTDTQYF.

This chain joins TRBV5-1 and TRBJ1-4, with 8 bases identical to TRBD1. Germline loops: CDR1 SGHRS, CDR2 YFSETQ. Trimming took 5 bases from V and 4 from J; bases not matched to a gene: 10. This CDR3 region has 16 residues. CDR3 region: CASRQRTGTDNEKLFF. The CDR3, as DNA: TGCGCCAGCAGACAACGGACAGGGACCGATAATGAAAAACTGTTTTTT.

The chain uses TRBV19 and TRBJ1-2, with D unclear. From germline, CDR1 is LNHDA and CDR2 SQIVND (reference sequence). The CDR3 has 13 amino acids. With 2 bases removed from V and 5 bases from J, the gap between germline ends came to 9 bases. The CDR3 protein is CASSILTEYGYTF. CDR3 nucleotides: TGTGCCAGTAGTATATTAACAGAGTATGGCTACACCTTC.

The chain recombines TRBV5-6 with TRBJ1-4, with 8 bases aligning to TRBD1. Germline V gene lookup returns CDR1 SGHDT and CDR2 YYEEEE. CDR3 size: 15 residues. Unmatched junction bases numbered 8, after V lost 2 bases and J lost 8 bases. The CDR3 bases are TGTGCCAGCAGCTTCCTCGGGACAGGTTACGAAAAACTGTTTTTT. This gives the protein CASSFLGTGYEKLFF.

The DNA of the CDR3 is TGTGCCAGTAGTGGGACAGGGGTCGGTGCAGATACGCAGTATTTT. As protein: CASSGTGVGADTQYF. The chain joins TRBV19 to TRBJ2-3; TRBD1 agrees at 10 bases. Looked up from germline, CDR1 is LNHDA and CDR2 is SQIVND (reference sequence). This CDR3 has 15 residues. The ends lost 5 bases at V and 4 bases at J; junction bases unmatched: 6.

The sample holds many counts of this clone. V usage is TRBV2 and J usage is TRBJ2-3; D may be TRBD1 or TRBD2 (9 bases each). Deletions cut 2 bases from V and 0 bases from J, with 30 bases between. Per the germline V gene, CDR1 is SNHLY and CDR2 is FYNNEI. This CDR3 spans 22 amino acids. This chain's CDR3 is CASSELGYRGQISGGSTDTQYF. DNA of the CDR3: TGTGCCAGCAGTGAATTAGGTTACAGGGGGCAAATTAGCGGGGGTAGCACAGATACGCAGTATTTT.

CDR3 bases: TGTGCCAGCAGCCAAGCCGGGACTAGCCCAGATACGCAGTATTTT. This translates into CASSQAGTSPDTQYF. The V gene is TRBV3-1 (or the pseudogene TRBV3-2), the J gene TRBJ2-3; TRBD2 matches 9 bases. J was trimmed by 4 bases and V by 1 base; bases with no gene match: 3. This CDR3 has 15 amino acids. CDR1 and CDR2 (germline): LGHDT, YNNKEL (reference sequence).

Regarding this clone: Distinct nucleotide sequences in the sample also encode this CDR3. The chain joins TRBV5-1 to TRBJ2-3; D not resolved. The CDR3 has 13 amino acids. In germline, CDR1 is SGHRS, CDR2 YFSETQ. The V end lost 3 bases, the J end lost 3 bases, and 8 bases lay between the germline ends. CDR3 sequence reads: CASSSSGTDTQYF. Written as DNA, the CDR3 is TGCGCCAGCAGCTCTTCGGGTACAGATACGCAGTATTTT.

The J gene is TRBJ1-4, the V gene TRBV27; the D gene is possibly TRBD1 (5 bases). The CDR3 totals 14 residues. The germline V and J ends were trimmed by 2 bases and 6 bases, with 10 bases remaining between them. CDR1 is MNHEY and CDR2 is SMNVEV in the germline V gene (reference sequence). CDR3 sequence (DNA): TGTGCCAGCAGTTTAGTGGGGGGGTATGAAAAACTGTTTTTT. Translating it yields CASSLVGGYEKLFF. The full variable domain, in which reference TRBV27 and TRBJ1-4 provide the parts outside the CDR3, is EAQVTQNPRYLITVTGKKLTVTCSQNMNHEYMSWYRQDPGLGLRQIYYSMNVEVTDKGDVPEGYKVSRKEKRNFPLILESPSPNQTSLYFCASSLVGGYEKLFFGSGTQLSVL.

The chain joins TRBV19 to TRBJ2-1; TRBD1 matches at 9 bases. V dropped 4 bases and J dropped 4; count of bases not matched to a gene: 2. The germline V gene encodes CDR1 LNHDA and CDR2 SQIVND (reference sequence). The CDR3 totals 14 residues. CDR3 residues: CASSRDRGYNEQFF. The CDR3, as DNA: TGTGCCAGTAGTAGAGACAGGGGGTACAATGAGCAGTTCTTC.

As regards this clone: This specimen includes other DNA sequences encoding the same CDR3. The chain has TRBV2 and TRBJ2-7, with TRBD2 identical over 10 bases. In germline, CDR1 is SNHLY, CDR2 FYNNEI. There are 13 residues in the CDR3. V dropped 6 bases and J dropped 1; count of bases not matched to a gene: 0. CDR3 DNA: TGTGCCAGCAGGACTAGCGGGTCCTACGAGCAGTACTTC. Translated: CASRTSGSYEQYF.

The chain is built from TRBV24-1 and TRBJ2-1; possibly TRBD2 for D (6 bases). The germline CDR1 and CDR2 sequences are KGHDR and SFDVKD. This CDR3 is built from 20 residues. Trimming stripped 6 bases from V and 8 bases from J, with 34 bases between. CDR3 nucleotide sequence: TGTGCCACCAGTACCCTCAAAGGGGACGTTGCGGGGTCGAAGTGGGATGAGCAGTTCTTC. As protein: CATSTLKGDVAGSKWDEQFF.

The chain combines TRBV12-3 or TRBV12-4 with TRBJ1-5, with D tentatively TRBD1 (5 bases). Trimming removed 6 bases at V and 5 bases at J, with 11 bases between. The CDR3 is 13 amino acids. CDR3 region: CASSGGRDQPQHF. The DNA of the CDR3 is TGTGCCAGCAGCGGGGGGAGGGATCAGCCCCAGCATTTT.

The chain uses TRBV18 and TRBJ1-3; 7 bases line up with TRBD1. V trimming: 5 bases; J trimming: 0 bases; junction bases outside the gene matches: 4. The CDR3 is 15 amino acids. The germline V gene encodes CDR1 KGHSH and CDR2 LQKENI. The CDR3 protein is CASSSGQHSGNTIYF. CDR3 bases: TGTGCCAGCTCATCGGGACAGCACTCTGGAAACACCATATATTTT.

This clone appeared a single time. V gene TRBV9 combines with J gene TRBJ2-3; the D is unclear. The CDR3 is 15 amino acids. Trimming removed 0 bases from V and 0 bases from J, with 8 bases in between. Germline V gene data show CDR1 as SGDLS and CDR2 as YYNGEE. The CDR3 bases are TGTGCCAGCAGCGTAGACAGCTATAGCACAGATACGCAGTATTTT. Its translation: CASSVDSYSTDTQYF. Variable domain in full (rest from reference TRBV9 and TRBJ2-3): DSGVTQTPKHLITATGQRVTLRCSPRSGDLSVYWYQQSLDQGLQFLIQYYNGEERAKGNILERFSAQQFPDLHSELNLSSLELGDSALYFCASSVDSYSTDTQYFGPGTRLTVL.

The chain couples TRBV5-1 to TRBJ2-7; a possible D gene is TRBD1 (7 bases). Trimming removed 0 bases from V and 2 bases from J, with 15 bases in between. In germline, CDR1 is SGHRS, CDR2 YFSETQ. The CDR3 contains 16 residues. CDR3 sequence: CASSLVSGGTPYEQYF. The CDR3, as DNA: TGCGCCAGCAGCTTGGTATCAGGGGGGACCCCCTACGAGCAGTACTTC.

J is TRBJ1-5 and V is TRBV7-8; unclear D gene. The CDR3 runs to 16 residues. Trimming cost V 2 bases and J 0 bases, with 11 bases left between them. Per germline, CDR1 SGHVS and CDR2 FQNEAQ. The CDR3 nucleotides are TGTGCCAGCAGCTTAATGGCGGGCTATAGCAATCAGCCCCAGCATTTT. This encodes CASSLMAGYSNQPQHF.

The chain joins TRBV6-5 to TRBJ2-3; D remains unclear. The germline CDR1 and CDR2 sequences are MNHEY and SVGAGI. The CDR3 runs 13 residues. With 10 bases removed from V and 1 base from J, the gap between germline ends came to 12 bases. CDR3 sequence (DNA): TGTGCCACCTCAAAGCTCGGCACAGATACGCAGTATTTT. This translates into CATSKLGTDTQYF.

The CDR3, as DNA: TGTGCCAGCAGCAAAGGAGGATGGGGCGACGAGCCCCAGCATTTT. Amino acid sequence: CASSKGGWGDEPQHF. The chain employs TRBV21-1 and TRBJ1-5; TRBD1, the table's D call, lacks a check against the DNA. TRBV21-1 is a pseudogene segment. The CDR3 totals 15 residues.

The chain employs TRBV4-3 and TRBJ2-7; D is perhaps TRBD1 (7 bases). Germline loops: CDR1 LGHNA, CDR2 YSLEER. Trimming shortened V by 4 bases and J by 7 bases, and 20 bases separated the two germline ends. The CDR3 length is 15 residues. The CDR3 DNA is TGCGCCAGCAGCCCCTTTTCCAGGGGGGCTGGAGAGCAGTACTTC. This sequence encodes CASSPFSRGAGEQYF.

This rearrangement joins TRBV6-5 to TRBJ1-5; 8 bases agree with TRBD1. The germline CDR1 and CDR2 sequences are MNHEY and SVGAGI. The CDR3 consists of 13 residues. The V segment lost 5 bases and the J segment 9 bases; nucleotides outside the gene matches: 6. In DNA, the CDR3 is TGTGCCAGCAGTAAACAGGGGGAGCGGCCCCAGCATTTT. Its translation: CASSKQGERPQHF.

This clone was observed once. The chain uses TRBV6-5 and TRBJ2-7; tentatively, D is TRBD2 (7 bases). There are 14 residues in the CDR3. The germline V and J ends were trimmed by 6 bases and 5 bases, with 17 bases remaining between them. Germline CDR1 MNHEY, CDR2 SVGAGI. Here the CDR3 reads CASSPTGGPHEQYF. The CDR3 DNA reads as TGTGCCAGCAGCCCAACGGGGGGCCCCCACGAGCAGTACTTC.

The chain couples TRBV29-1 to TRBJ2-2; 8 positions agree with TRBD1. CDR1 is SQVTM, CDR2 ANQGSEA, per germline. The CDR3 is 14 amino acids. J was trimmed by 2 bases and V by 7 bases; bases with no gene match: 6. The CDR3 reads CSAPGQGNTGELFF. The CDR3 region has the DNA TGCAGCGCTCCAGGACAGGGAAACACCGGGGAGCTGTTTTTT.

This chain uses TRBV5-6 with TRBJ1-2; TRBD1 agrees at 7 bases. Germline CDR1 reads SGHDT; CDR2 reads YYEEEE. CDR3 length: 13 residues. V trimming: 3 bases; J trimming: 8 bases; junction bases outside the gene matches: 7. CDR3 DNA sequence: TGTGCCAGCAGCTGGGGACAGACGGGAGGCTACACCTTC. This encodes CASSWGQTGGYTF.